Each of the 27 T cell receptor beta chains below was sequenced from the same sample in a study of blood T cell repertoires in COVID-19. Clones were read by immunoSEQ multiplex PCR, and TCRdb kept only the in-frame ones, dropping some. Of 150,000 to 200,000 clones listed, around 82% are singletons. What was sequenced was peripheral blood. These receptor sequences come from a woman aged 40-49 years with COVID-19, enrolled during active disease.

This chain connects TRBV13 to TRBJ1-1; 7 bases agree with TRBD1. The germline gives CDR1 PRHDT, CDR2 FYEKMQ (reference sequence). J gave up 3 bases and V 3 bases, and 4 bases lay outside the gene matches. The CDR3 consists of 14 residues. CDR3 sequence (DNA): TGTGCCAGCAGCTTGAAGGGGGCGTACACTGAAGCTTTCTTT. Translated: CASSLKGAYTEAFF. The full variable domain, completed using reference TRBV13 and TRBJ1-1, is AAGVIQSPRHLIKEKRETATLKCYPIPRHDTVYWYQQGPGQDPQFLISFYEKMQSDKGSIPDRFSAQQFSDYHSELNMSSLELGDSALYFCASSLKGAYTEAFFGQGTRLTVV.

The chain links TRBV30 to TRBJ1-6, with D perhaps matching TRBD1 (5 bases). Germline CDR1 is GTSNPN and CDR2 is SVGIG (reference sequence). CDR3 length equals 13 residues. Trimming removed 1 base from V and 7 bases from J, with 8 bases in between. CDR3 coding DNA: TGTGCCTGGAGTGGGGGCTGGAATTCACCCCTCCACTTT. Amino acid sequence: CAWSGGWNSPLHF.

The chain couples TRBV10-2 to TRBJ2-3, with D possibly matching TRBD2 (6 bases). The CDR3 is made up of 15 amino acids. V was pared by 7 bases and J by 3 bases, with 17 bases between. Germline CDR1 reads WSHSY; CDR2 reads SAAADI. CDR3 in DNA: TGCGCCAGCACCTCGTCCGGGGGAGTTACAGATACGCAGTATTTT. Protein sequence: CASTSSGGVTDTQYF.

The chain is built from TRBV28 and TRBJ2-1, with 12 positions matching TRBD2. Trimming cost V 2 bases and J 0 bases; bases outside gene matches: 2. The CDR3 has 17 amino acids. Germline lookup yields CDR1 MDHEN and CDR2 SYDVKM. CDR3: CASSLPSGRGSYNEQFF. The CDR3 DNA reads TGTGCCAGCAGTTTACCTAGCGGGAGGGGCTCCTACAATGAGCAGTTCTTC.

V usage is TRBV24-1 and J usage is TRBJ2-2; TRBD1 matches 7 bases. The CDR3 extends over 16 amino acids. With 4 bases clipped from V and 7 bases from J, the junction kept 11 bases outside the gene matches. CDR1 is KGHDR, CDR2 SFDVKD, per germline. The CDR3 DNA reads as TGTGCCACCAGTGACAACAGGGGAGACATAGGCGGGGAGCTGTTTTTT. The encoded protein is CATSDNRGDIGGELFF.

The chain has TRBV7-8 and TRBJ1-1; D uncertain. Germline V lookup: CDR1 SGHVS, CDR2 FQNEAQ. The CDR3 contains 13 residues. Trimming left V 3 bases short and J 3 bases short, with 8 bases between. CDR3 in DNA: TGTGCCAGCAGCTTGGCCGGGGACACTGAAGCTTTCTTT. This translates into CASSLAGDTEAFF.

The chain couples TRBV19 to TRBJ1-1, with D perhaps matching TRBD1 (5 bases). CDR1 and CDR2 from the germline V gene are LNHDA and SQIVND (reference sequence). This CDR3 has 13 residues. Trimming pared 5 bases from V and 7 bases from J, leaving 14 bases between. In nucleotides, the CDR3 is TGTGCCAGTAGTCTTTCGGGGGTTGGTGAAGCTTTCTTT. This sequence encodes CASSLSGVGEAFF.

The gene calls are TRBV6-5 and TRBJ2-5; 9 positions agree with TRBD2. V lost 10 bases, J lost 5 bases, and 11 bases stayed unmatched. CDR1 MNHEY and CDR2 SVGAGI come from the germline V gene. This CDR3 has 14 amino acids. The DNA for the CDR3 is TGTGCCACTGGGGGGACTAGCAGGGGGGAGACCCAGTACTTC. This encodes CATGGTSRGETQYF.

The chain is built from TRBV5-4 and TRBJ2-7, with 11 positions matching TRBD2. The V gene end was trimmed by 4 bases and the J gene end by 4 bases; junction bases not matched to a gene: 4. The germline V gene has CDR1 SGHNT and CDR2 YYREEE (reference sequence). CDR3 length: 14 residues. The CDR3 protein is CASSQGLADYEQYF. The CDR3 DNA follows: TGTGCCAGCAGCCAGGGACTAGCGGATTACGAGCAGTACTTC.

The V call is TRBV7-9, the J call TRBJ2-7; D is ambiguous. V was trimmed by 0 bases and J by 5 bases, leaving 5 bases between them. Germline-derived CDR1 and CDR2 are SEHNR and FQNEAQ (reference sequence). The CDR3 is 12 residues long. CDR3 sequence reads: CASSLASDEQYF. CDR3 DNA sequence: TGTGCCAGCAGCTTAGCGTCGGACGAGCAGTACTTC. The whole variable domain, filled in from reference TRBV7-9 and TRBJ2-7, reads DTGVSQNPRHKITKRGQNVTFRCDPISEHNRLYWYRQTLGQGPEFLTYFQNEAQLEKSRLLSDRFSAERPKGSFSTLEIQRTEQGDSAMYLCASSLASDEQYFGPGTRLTVT.

The chain is built from TRBV20-1 and TRBJ1-5; no definite D call. Germline assignment: CDR1 DFQATT and CDR2 SNEGSKA (reference sequence). Trimming removed 3 bases from V and 1 base from J, with 13 bases in between. The length of the CDR3 is 15 residues. The CDR3 DNA is TGCAGTGCTAGTCGGTCGGGGATAAGCAATCAGCCCCAGCATTTT. Protein: CSASRSGISNQPQHF.

V is TRBV18 and J is TRBJ1-1; D is unresolved. CDR1 is KGHSH, CDR2 LQKENI, per germline. CDR3 size: 13 residues. With 5 bases removed from V and 1 base from J, the gap between germline ends came to 8 bases. The CDR3 DNA reads TGTGCCAGCTCAAAAGACTGGAACACTGAAGCTTTCTTT. This encodes CASSKDWNTEAFF. Full variable domain (outside the CDR3, taken from reference TRBV18 and TRBJ1-1): NAGVMQNPRHLVRRRGQEARLRCSPMKGHSHVYWYRQLPEEGLKFMVYLQKENIIDESGMPKERFSAEFPKEGPSILRIQQVVRGDSAAYFCASSKDWNTEAFFGQGTRLTVV.

This chain uses TRBV5-1 with TRBJ1-1; possible D gene TRBD1, 6 bases. The CDR3 is 11 residues long. V was pared by 8 bases and J by 3 bases, with 8 bases between. From germline, CDR1 is SGHRS and CDR2 YFSETQ. The CDR3 sequence is CASSGDTEAFF. DNA for the CDR3: TGCGCCAGTTCAGGGGACACTGAAGCTTTCTTT.

The chain is built from TRBV2 and TRBJ2-1; 9 bases fit TRBD1. The CDR3 contains 12 residues. V lost 8 bases, J lost 7 bases, and 3 bases stayed unmatched. CDR1 is SNHLY, CDR2 FYNNEI, per germline. The CDR3 bases are TGTGCCAGCCTGACAGGGGGGAATGAGCAGTTCTTC. This sequence encodes CASLTGGNEQFF.

The rearrangement links TRBV7-9 to TRBJ1-3; 8 positions match TRBD1. Per the germline V gene, CDR1 is SEHNR and CDR2 is FQNEAQ (reference sequence). The CDR3 loop spans 16 amino acids. The V and J ends lost 1 base and 3 bases, in that order; junction bases with no gene match: 5. CDR3 loop: CASSLVGRGLGNTIYF. The CDR3 nucleotides are TGTGCCAGCAGCTTAGTTGGCAGGGGGCTTGGAAACACCATATATTTT.

The chain joins TRBV11-2 to TRBJ1-5, with 7 bases identical to TRBD1. Germline CDR1 is SGHAT and CDR2 is FQNNGV. Trimming cost V 5 bases and J 6 bases; bases outside gene matches: 1. The CDR3 is 12 residues long. The CDR3 DNA is TGTGCCAGCAGCAGACAGGGTCAGCCCCAGCATTTT. Translated: CASSRQGQPQHF.

The chain employs TRBV7-8 and TRBJ1-1; 7 bases map to TRBD1. CDR1 is SGHVS, CDR2 FQNEAQ, per germline. CDR3 length: 14 residues. Trimming at V came to 7 bases and at J to 5 bases, leaving 10 bases not matched to a gene. The CDR3 is CASIPGGHLTEAFF. The DNA of the CDR3 is TGTGCCAGCATCCCAGGGGGGCATCTTACTGAAGCTTTCTTT.

The chain has TRBV5-4 and TRBJ1-2; possible D gene TRBD1, 5 bases. CDR1 is SGHNT, CDR2 YYREEE, per germline (reference sequence). Deletions cut 4 bases from V and 4 bases from J, with 11 bases between. This CDR3 has 13 amino acids. CDR3 bases: TGTGCCAGCAGCAGGGGACTTGGCTATGGCTACACCTTC. Translation: CASSRGLGYGYTF.

As for this clone: The same CDR3 also results from other DNA sequences found in this sample. The CDR3 nucleotides are TGTGCCAGCAGCGCCGGACAGGGGTGGGAGACCCAGTACTTC. Its translation is CASSAGQGWETQYF. This chain joins TRBV9 and TRBJ2-5, with 9 bases identical to TRBD1. Germline CDR1 is SGDLS and CDR2 is YYNGEE. The CDR3 spans 14 residues. The V segment lost 3 bases and the J segment 5 bases; nucleotides outside the gene matches: 5.

This chain links TRBV11-2 with TRBJ2-7; the match to TRBD1 covers 7 bases. This CDR3 region has 16 residues. With V trimmed by 5 bases and J by 3 bases, 13 bases remained unmatched. Germline CDR1 and CDR2: SGHAT and FQNNGV. The DNA for the CDR3 is TGTGCCAGCAGCCCACACATCAGGGGGAGCGACTACGAGCAGTACGTC. Encoded protein: CASSPHIRGSDYEQYV.

J is TRBJ1-1 and V is TRBV7-9; 7 nucleotides align to TRBD1. The V and J ends lost 6 bases and 4 bases, in that order; junction bases with no gene match: 14. Germline-derived CDR1 and CDR2 are SEHNR and FQNEAQ (reference sequence). The CDR3 sequence is 16 residues long. The chain's CDR3 is CASSPRGRGSFTEAFF. CDR3 DNA sequence: TGTGCCAGCAGTCCTCGTGGCAGGGGGTCATTCACTGAAGCTTTCTTT.

The chain couples TRBV3-1 (or the pseudogene TRBV3-2) to TRBJ2-3; D gene unclear. From germline, CDR1 is LGHDT and CDR2 YNNKEL (reference sequence). The ends were cut back, 1 base at V and 4 bases at J, with 6 bases in the middle. This CDR3 has 13 amino acids. CDR3 nucleotide sequence: TGTGCCAGCAGCCAAGGTAGCCCAGATACGCAGTATTTT. Its translation is CASSQGSPDTQYF.

The V call is TRBV6-5, the J call TRBJ1-1; D not resolved. The CDR3 spans 16 residues. V gave up 0 bases and J gave up 0 bases, with 11 bases separating them. Germline assignment: CDR1 MNHEY and CDR2 SVGAGI. For the CDR3, the DNA is TGTGCCAGCAGTTACTCCTCGGGTTTCATGAACACTGAAGCTTTCTTT. Translation: CASSYSSGFMNTEAFF.

This clone was picked up one time. The chain joins TRBV15 to TRBJ1-5; D remains ambiguous. Trimming took off 0 bases at V and 1 base at J, with 7 bases between the two ends. Germline CDR1 and CDR2: LNHNV and YYDKDF (reference sequence). The CDR3 runs 15 residues. The CDR3 loop is CATSRDGKSNQPQHF. The DNA for the CDR3 is TGTGCCACCAGCAGAGACGGGAAGAGCAATCAGCCCCAGCATTTT.

This CDR3 reads CASSISGGGETQYF. The CDR3 coding sequence is TGTGCCAGTAGTATCTCGGGCGGGGGCGAGACCCAGTACTTC. This chain joins TRBV19 and TRBJ2-5; weak D call: TRBD2 (7 bases). This CDR3 is 14 amino acids long. In germline, CDR1 is LNHDA, CDR2 SQIVND (reference sequence). Trimming removed 3 bases from V and 5 bases from J, with 13 bases in between.

This clone was observed once. The chain carries TRBV4-1 and TRBJ2-3, with no clear D. V shed 0 bases and J shed 5 bases, with 6 bases lying between them. There are 13 residues in the CDR3. Germline CDR1 and CDR2: MGHRA and YSYEKL. The CDR3 nucleotides are TGCGCCAGCAGCCAAGAGGGCCGAGATACGCAGTATTTT. Its translation is CASSQEGRDTQYF.

The J gene is TRBJ2-1, the V gene TRBV15; D gene unclear. V was pared by 3 bases and J by 8 bases, with 11 bases between. Germline V gene sequence: CDR1 LNHNV, CDR2 YYDKDF (reference sequence). This CDR3 contains 13 residues. The CDR3 loop reads CATSRAGGDEQFF. In DNA, the CDR3 is TGTGCCACCAGCAGGGCCGGCGGAGATGAGCAGTTCTTC.